This T cell receptor (beta chain) comes out of a study of vaccination and CD4 T cells after COVID-19. For the study at large: Convalescent individuals numbered four females and six males, two being Hispanic.

The germline CDR1 and CDR2 sequences are LNHDA and SQIVND (reference sequence). V was pared by 5 bases and J by 3 bases, with 4 bases of the junction left unmatched. This CDR3 region has 16 residues. The Oncomine TCR Beta short-read assay was applied to DNA of cultured CD4+ T cells. TCRdb itself ran the PCR reads through MiXCR, one entry per CDR3 protein. The sample yields about 20,000 distinct CDR3 sequences, around 37% seen once. Time point denoted: late sampling 161 to 241 days after vaccination in a few convalescent patients. Treatment meaning: roughly 11-day PBMC culture with coronavirus spike peptide pools or control peptides (ViraFEST assay). ViraFEST expanded antigen-specific T cells with peptide pools, then sequenced TCRs. Concerning this clonotype: Its antigen is unknown.

The chain has TRBV19 and TRBJ2-3; 14 nucleotides line up with TRBD2. This sequence originates from a human donor who had recovered from COVID-19. The sample in question was CD4+ T cells from blood, cultured in vitro, obtained about 7 months after SARS-CoV-2 vaccination. The CDR3 DNA is TGTGCCAGTAGTCTGCGGACTAGCGGGGGGACAGATACGCAGTATTTT. This encodes CASSLRTSGGTDTQYF. Full variable domain (rest looked up from reference TRBV19 and TRBJ2-3): DGGITQSPKYLFRKEGQNVTLSCEQNLNHDAMYWYRQDPGQGLRLIYYSQIVNDFQKGDIAEGYSVSREKKESFPLTVTSAQKNPTAFYLCASSLRTSGGTDTQYFGPGTRLTVL.